This T cell receptor (beta chain) originates from a study of cytomegalovirus exposure and HLA in healthy donors. Study-level results: What was likely a sequencing artifact was a cluster of highly shared sequence variants.

This CDR3 region has 14 residues. V dropped 0 bases and J dropped 1; count of bases not matched to a gene: 0. CDR1 is SGHRS and CDR2 is YFSETQ in the germline V gene. Turning to this clone: Its target is not known. This sample also contains other DNA sequences that code for the same CDR3.

The PCR ran on 60 Vbeta and 13 Jbeta primers. Some clones are missing from TCRdb's copy, which holds only in-frame ones; the method was immunoSEQ multiplex PCR. The table lists 150,000 to 200,000 clones, around 72% of them singletons. The TCR comes from a man aged 45-65 years in good health and CMV-seronegative. The specimen was PBMCs. This sequence joins TRBV5-1 and TRBJ1-1; 7 bases are shared with TRBD1. The DNA for the CDR3 is TGCGCCAGCAGCTTGGGGACAGGGAACACTGAAGCTTTCTTT. This gives the protein CASSLGTGNTEAFF.